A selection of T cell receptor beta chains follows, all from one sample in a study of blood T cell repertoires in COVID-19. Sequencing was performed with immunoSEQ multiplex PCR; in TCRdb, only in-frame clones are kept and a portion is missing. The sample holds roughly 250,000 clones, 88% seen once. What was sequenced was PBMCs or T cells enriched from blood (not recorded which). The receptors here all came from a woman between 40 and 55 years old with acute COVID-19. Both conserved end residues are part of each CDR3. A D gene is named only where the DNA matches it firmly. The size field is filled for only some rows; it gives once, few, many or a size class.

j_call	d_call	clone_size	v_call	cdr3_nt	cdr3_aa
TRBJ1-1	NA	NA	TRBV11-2	TGTGCCAGCAGCTTAGGTCGCCGACGGGATGAAGCTTTCTTT	CASSLGRRRDEAFF
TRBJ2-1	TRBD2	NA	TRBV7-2	TGTGCCAGCAGCTCAAACCTAGCGGCGGGTACCCATGAGCAGTTCTTC	CASSSNLAAGTHEQFF
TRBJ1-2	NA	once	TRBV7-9	TGTGCCAGCAGGAATAGATATTATGGAGGCTATGGCTACACCTTC	CASRNRYYGGYGYTF
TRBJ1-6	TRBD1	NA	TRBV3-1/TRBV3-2	TGTGCCAGCAGCCGGATGACAGGGGGCGGTTTCCACTCACCCCTCCACTTT	CASSRMTGGGFHSPLHF
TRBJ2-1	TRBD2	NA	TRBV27	TGTGCCAGCAGGGCGGGAGGAGTAAACAATGAGCAGTTCTTC	CASRAGGVNNEQFF
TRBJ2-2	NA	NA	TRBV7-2	TGTGCCAGCAGCTTAGTCTATATAAACAGGGTTGACACCGGGGAGCTGTTTTTT	CASSLVYINRVDTGELFF
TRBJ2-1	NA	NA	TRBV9	TGTGCCAGCAGCCAAGGCAGCGGAACCTACAATGAGCAGTTCTTC	CASSQGSGTYNEQFF
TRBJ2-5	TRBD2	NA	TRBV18	TGTGCCAGCTCACCTCAGCGGGGAGATCAAGAGACCCAGTACTTC	CASSPQRGDQETQYF
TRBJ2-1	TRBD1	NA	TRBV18	TGTGCCAGCTCACCTACTGACAGGGACAGTGAGCAGTTCTTC	CASSPTDRDSEQFF
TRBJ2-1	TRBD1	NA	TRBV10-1	TGCGCCAGCAGCAATCAGGCGGGCAGGGGGCTGTTCGGTGAGCAGTTCTTC	CASSNQAGRGLFGEQFF
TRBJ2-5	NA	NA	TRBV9	TGTGCCAGCAGCGCCGAGCTTTTCCAAGAGACCCAGTACTTC	CASSAELFQETQYF
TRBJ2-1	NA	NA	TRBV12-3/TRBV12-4	TGTGCCAGCAGTCAGCGGGATGAGCAGTTCTTC	CASSQRDEQFF
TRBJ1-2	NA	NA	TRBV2	TGTGCCAGCAGTGATGGGCAGATTTTCTATGGCTACACCTTC	CASSDGQIFYGYTF
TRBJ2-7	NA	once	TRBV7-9	TGTGCCAGCAGCTTACTCGCAGGTACCTACGAGCAGTACTTC	CASSLLAGTYEQYF
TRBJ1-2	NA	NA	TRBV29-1	TGCAGCGCCGTCTTGGGGGGGACCTATGGCTACACCTTC	CSAVLGGTYGYTF
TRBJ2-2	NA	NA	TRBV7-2	TGTGCCAGCAGCTTAACCCAGGTCGCGAACACCGGGGAGCTGTTTTTT	CASSLTQVANTGELFF
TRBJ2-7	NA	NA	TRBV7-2	TGTGCCAGCAGCTTAGCGAATAGTTTCCCGGGCGAGCAGTACTTC	CASSLANSFPGEQYF
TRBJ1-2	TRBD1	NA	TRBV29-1	TGCAGCGTTGCCATGACAGGGAAGATGGGCTACACCTTC	CSVAMTGKMGYTF
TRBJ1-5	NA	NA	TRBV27	TGTGCCAGCAGACCCGGGGGTGGCACTCAGCCCCAGCATTTT	CASRPGGGTQPQHF
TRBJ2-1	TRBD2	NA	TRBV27	TGTGCCAGCAGAATAGCGGGAGGGTACAATGAGCAGTTCTTC	CASRIAGGYNEQFF
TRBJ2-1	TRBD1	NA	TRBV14	TGTGCCAGCAGCCAGGGGGACAGTGGCTGGTCCTACAATGAGCAGTTCTTC	CASSQGDSGWSYNEQFF
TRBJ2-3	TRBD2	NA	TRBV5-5	TGTGCCAGCAGCTTGTTTGCGGGAGGGCCCGCAGATACGCAGTATTTT	CASSLFAGGPADTQYF
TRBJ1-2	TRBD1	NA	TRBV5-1	TGCGCCAGCAGCATAACAGGGGGTCGCCGGGATAGGACCTTC	CASSITGGRRDRTF
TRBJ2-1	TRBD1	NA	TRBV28	TGTGCCAGCAGCCAAACTGCCGGGACAGGGTACAATGAGCAGTTCTTC	CASSQTAGTGYNEQFF
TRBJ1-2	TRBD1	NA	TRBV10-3	TGTGCCATCAGTGAGGCCCCAGGGGGCGTCTACGGCTACACCTTC	CAISEAPGGVYGYTF
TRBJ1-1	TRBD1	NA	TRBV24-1	TGTGCCACCAGTGACACAGGGGGCACTATCACTGAAGCTTTCTTT	CATSDTGGTITEAFF
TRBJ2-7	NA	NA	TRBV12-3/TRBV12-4	TGTGCCAGCAGCCGGACTGGGATCTACGAGCAGTACTTC	CASSRTGIYEQYF
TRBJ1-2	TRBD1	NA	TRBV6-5	TGTGCCAGCAGTTACAGGGGGCAGTACACCTTC	CASSYRGQYTF
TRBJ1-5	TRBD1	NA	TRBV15	TGTGCCACCAGCGGAGACAGGGTTCAGCCCCAGCATTTT	CATSGDRVQPQHF
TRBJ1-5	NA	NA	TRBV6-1	TGTGCCAGCAGTGCCTACAGGGTTAAGGGCAATCAGCCCCAGCATTTT	CASSAYRVKGNQPQHF
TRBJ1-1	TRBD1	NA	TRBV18	TGTGCCAGCTCACCCCGGACAGGAGATGCGGGGACTGAAGCTTTCTTT	CASSPRTGDAGTEAFF
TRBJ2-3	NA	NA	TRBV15	TGTGCCACCAGCATAACCCTAGTGAGGAGTGGTGGAGATACGCAGTATTTT	CATSITLVRSGGDTQYF
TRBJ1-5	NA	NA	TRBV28	TGTGCCAGCAGTCCCGACCTAGGGGGTCAGCCCCAGCATTTT	CASSPDLGGQPQHF
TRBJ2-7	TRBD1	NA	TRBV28	TGTGCCAGCAGCCCAGGGGACAGGCCCTTTTTC	CASSPGDRPFF
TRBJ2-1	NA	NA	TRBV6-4	TGTGCCAGCAGTACCCTCAGGAGGGGCTCCTACAATGAGCAGTTCTTC	CASSTLRRGSYNEQFF
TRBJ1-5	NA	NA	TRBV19	TGTGCCAGTAGTCCAGGAGACAGCGACCTCAATCAGCCCCAGCATTTT	CASSPGDSDLNQPQHF
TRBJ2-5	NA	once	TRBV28	TGTGCCAGCAGTTTGGGGGGGCCCATGGGGACCCAGTACTTC	CASSLGGPMGTQYF
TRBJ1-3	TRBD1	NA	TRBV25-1	TGTGCCAGCAGTGAACCGGGACAGGGGTCCGGAAACACCATATATTTT	CASSEPGQGSGNTIYF
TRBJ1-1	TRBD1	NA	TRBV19	TGTGCCAGTAGTATTGTCGGGACAGGGAGAAGAATGGACACTGAAGCTTTCTTT	CASSIVGTGRRMDTEAFF
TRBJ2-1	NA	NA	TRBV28	TGTGCCAGCAGTCCCCTGGATTGGGGAGATAATGAGCAGTTCTTC	CASSPLDWGDNEQFF
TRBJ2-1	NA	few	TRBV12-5	TGTGCTAGTGGTTTGGTACAAGTGGGGGGTTCAGGGTTCTACAATGAGCAGTTCTTC	CASGLVQVGGSGFYNEQFF
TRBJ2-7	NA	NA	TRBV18	TGTGCCAGCTCACCCACCTGGGGACAATCCCACGAGCAGTACTTC	CASSPTWGQSHEQYF
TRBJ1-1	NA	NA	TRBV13	TGTGCCAGCAGCCCCCTGACAGAGAACACTGAAGCTTTCTTT	CASSPLTENTEAFF
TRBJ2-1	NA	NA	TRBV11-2	TGTGCCAGCAGCCTAAGGAGTGGGGACTGGAATGAGCAGTTCTTC	CASSLRSGDWNEQFF
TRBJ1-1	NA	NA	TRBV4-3	TGCGCCAGCAGCACCCACAGGGTTAGGGGCACTGAAGCTTTCTTT	CASSTHRVRGTEAFF
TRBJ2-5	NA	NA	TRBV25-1	TGTGCCAGCAGTGAATCGAGGCAGGGCCAAGAGACCCAGTACTTC	CASSESRQGQETQYF
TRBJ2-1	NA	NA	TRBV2	TGTGCCAGCAGTGTAGGGGCTCCGGCCTACAATGAGCAGTTCTTC	CASSVGAPAYNEQFF
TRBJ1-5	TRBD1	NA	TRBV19	TGTGCCAGTAGGGACAGGGGGCGCTTTCAGCCCCAGCATTTT	CASRDRGRFQPQHF
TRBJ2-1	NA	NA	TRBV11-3	TGTGCCAGCAGCTTAACTGACTACAATGAGCAGTTCTTC	CASSLTDYNEQFF
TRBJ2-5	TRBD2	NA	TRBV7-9	TGTGCCAGCAGCTCCCGCTGGACTAGCGGGACACAAGAGACCCAGTACTTC	CASSSRWTSGTQETQYF
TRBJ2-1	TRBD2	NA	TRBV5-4	TGTGCCAGCAGTTACGGGACTAGCGCCCGCAACGGGAATGAGCAGTTCTTC	CASSYGTSARNGNEQFF
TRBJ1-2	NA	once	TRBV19	TGTGCCAGTAGTATAGTCCCAGTTCTCTACTATGGCTACACCTTC	CASSIVPVLYYGYTF
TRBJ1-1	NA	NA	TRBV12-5	TGTGCTAGTGGTTTGTCCCCCGAGGCGGGCACTGAAGCTTTCTTT	CASGLSPEAGTEAFF
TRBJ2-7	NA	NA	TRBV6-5	TGTGCCAGCGTAAGCTTTACCTACGAGCAGTACTTC	CASVSFTYEQYF
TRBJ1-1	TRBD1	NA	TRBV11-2	TGTGCCAGCAAATATAGACAGGGGAGGCTGAACACTGAAGCTTTCTTT	CASKYRQGRLNTEAFF
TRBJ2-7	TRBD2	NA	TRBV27	TGTGCCAGCAGTTTACGGGGGGGAGCCTACGAGCAGTACTTC	CASSLRGGAYEQYF
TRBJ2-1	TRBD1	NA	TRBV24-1	TGTGCCACCAGTGACTCCAAGACAGGGGGCAATGAGCAGTTCTTC	CATSDSKTGGNEQFF
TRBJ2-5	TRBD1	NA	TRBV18	TGTGCCAGCTCACCACCACGGACAGGGGGCGGTTGGGAGACCCAGTACTTC	CASSPPRTGGGWETQYF
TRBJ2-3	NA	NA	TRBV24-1	TGTGCCACCAGTGGTGGTACTAGCACAGATACGCAGTATTTT	CATSGGTSTDTQYF
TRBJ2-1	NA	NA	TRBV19	TGTGCCAGTAGTATAGACGGGGGTGCCTACAATGAGCAGTTCTTC	CASSIDGGAYNEQFF